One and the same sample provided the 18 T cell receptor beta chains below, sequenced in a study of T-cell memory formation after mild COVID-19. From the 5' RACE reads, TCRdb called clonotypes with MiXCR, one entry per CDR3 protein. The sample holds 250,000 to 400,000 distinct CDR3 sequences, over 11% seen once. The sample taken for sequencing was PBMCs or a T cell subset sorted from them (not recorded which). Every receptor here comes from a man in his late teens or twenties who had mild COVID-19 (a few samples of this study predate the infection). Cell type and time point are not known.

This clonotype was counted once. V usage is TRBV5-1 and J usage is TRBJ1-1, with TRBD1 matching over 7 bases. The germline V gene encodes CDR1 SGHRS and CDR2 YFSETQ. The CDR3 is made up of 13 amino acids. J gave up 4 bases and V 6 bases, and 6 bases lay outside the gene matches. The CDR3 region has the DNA TGCGCCAGCACCCTACAGGGGTTCACTGAAGCTTTCTTT. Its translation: CASTLQGFTEAFF.

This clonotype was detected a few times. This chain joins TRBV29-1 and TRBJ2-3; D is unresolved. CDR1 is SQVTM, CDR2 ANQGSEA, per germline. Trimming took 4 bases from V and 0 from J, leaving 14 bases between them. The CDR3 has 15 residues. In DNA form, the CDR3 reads TGCAGCGTTGGTCCCCGGCAGGCTAGCACAGATACGCAGTATTTT. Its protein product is CSVGPRQASTDTQYF.

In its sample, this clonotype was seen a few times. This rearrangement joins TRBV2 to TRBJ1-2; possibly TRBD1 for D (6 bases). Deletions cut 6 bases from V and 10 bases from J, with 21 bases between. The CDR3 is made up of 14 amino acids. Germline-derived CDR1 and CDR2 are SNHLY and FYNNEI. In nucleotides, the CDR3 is TGTGCCAGCAGCGAGTCACAGGGTTTCCTTTCCTACACCTTC. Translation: CASSESQGFLSYTF.

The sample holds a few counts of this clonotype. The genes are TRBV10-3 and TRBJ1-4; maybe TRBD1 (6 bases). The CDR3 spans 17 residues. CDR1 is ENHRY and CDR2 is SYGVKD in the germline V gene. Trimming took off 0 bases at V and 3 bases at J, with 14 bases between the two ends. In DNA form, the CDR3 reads TGTGCCATCAGTGAGTCGCGGGGGGCACCTCCTAATGAAAAACTGTTTTTT. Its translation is CAISESRGAPPNEKLFF.

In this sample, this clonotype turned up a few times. The CDR3 here is CASSIQAGFNQPQHF. The CDR3 nucleotides are TGTGCCAGTAGTATCCAGGCGGGGTTCAATCAGCCCCAGCATTTT. The J gene is TRBJ1-5, the V gene TRBV19; D is unresolved. The CDR3 is 15 residues long. CDR1 and CDR2 (germline): LNHDA, SQIVND (reference sequence). V was cut by 3 bases and J by 3 bases, with 12 bases left in between.

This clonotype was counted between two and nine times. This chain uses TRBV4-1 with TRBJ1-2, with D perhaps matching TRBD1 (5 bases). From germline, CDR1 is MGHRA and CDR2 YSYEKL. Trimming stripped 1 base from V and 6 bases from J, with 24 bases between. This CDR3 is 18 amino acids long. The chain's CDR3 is CASSQATARRRDPDGYTF. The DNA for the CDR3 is TGCGCCAGCAGCCAAGCAACAGCCCGCCGCCGGGACCCCGATGGCTACACCTTC.

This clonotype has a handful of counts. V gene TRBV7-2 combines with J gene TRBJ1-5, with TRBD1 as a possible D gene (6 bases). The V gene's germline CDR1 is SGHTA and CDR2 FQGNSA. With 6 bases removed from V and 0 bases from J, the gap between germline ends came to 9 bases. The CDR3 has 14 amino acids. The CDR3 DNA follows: TGTGCCAGCAGTTGGACAGTTAGCAATCAGCCCCAGCATTTT. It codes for CASSWTVSNQPQHF.

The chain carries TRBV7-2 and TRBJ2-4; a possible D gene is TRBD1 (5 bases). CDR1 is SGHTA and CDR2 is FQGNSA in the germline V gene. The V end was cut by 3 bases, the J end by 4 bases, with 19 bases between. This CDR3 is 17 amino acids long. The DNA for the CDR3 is TGTGCCAGCAGCTTCTGGCTGGGCCAGGGCTGGAAAAACATTCAGTACTTC. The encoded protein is CASSFWLGQGWKNIQYF.

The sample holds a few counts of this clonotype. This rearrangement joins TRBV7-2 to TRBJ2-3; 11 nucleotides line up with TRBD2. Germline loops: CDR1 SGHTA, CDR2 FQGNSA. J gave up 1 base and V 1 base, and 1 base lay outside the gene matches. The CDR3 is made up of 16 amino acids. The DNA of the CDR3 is TGTGCCAGCAGCTTAGGTAGCGGGGGGGGCACAGATACGCAGTATTTT. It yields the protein CASSLGSGGGTDTQYF.

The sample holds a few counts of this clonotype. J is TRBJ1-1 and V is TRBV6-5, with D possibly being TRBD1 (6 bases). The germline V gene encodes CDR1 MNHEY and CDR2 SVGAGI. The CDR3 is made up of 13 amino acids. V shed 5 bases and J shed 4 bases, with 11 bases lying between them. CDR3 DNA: TGTGCCAGCAGTCTATTCAGGGGCACTGAAGCTTTCTTT. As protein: CASSLFRGTEAFF.

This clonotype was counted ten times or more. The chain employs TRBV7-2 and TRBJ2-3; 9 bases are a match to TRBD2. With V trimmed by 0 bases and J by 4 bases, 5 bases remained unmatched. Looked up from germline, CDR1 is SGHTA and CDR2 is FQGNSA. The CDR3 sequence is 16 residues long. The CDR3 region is CASSLAAGGNSDTQYF. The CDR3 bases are TGTGCCAGCAGCTTAGCGGCGGGGGGGAACTCAGATACGCAGTATTTT.

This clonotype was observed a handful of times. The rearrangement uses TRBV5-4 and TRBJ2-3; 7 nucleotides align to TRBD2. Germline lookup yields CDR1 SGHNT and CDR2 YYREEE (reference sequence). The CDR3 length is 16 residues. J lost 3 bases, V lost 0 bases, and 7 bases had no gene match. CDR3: CASSLVRSGVTDTQYF. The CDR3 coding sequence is TGTGCCAGCAGCTTGGTTCGCAGCGGGGTGACAGATACGCAGTATTTT.

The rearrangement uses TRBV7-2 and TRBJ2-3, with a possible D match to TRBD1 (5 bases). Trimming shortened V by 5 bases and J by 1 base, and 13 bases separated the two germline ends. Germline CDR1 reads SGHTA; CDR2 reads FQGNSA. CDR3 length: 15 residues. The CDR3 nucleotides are TGTGCCAGCAGCCAGGGTGGGGCCCGCACAGATACGCAGTATTTT. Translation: CASSQGGARTDTQYF.

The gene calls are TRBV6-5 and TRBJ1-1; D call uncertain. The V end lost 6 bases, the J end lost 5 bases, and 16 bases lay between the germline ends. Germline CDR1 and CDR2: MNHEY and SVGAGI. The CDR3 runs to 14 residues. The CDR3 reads CASSSPLPGTEAFF. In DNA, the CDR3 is TGTGCCAGCAGCTCGCCGCTTCCCGGTACTGAAGCTTTCTTT.

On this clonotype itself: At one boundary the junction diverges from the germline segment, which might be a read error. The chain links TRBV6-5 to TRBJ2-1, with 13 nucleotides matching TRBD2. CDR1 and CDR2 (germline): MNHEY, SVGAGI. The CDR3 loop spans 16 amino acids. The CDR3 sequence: CASSSRTSGSYNEHFF. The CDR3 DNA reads TGTGCCAGCAGTTCCCGGACTAGCGGGAGCTACAATGAGCATTTCTTC.

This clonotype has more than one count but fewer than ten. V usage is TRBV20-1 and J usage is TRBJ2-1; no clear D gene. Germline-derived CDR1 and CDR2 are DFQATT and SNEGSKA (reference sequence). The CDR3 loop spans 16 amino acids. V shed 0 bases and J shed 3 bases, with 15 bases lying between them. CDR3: CSARDWKGLSYNEQFF. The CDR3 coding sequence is TGCAGTGCTAGAGATTGGAAGGGCCTAAGCTACAATGAGCAGTTCTTC.

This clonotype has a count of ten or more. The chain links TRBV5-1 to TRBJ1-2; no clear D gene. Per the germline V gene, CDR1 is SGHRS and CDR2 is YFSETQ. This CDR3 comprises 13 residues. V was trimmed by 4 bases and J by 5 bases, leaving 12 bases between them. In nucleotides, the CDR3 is TGCGCCAGCAGCAACGTCCCGCTTTATGGCTACACCTTC. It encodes CASSNVPLYGYTF.

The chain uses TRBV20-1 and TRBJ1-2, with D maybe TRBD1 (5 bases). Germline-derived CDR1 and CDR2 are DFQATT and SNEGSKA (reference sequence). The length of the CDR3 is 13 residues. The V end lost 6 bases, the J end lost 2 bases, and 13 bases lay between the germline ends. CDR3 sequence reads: CSARDVANYGYTF. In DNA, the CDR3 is TGCAGTGCCCGGGACGTGGCAAACTATGGCTACACCTTC.